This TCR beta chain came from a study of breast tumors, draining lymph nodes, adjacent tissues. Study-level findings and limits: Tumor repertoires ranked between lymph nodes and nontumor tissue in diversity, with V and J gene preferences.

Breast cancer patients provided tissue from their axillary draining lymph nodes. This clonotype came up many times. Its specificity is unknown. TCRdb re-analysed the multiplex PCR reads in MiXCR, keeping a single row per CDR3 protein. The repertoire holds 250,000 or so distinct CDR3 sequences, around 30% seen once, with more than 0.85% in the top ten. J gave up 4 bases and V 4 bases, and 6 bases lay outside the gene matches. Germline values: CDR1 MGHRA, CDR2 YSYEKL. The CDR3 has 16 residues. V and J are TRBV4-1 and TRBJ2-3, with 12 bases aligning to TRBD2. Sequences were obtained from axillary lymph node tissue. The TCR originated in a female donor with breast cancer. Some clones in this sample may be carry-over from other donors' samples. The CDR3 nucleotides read TGCGCCAGCAGCCCTGGACTAGCGGGATCCGCAGATACGCAGTATTTT. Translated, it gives CASSPGLAGSADTQYF.